The sequence of this T cell receptor beta chain was determined in a study of cytomegalovirus exposure and HLA in healthy donors (dated by TCRdb to 2016 to 2017). Regarding the study in general: In an earlier analysis of 450 to 750 of the donors, 250 to 350 Gb of sequence data and 90 million to 120 million unique TCR beta sequences from 150 million to 200 million T cells were reported. A later genetic analysis took genome-wide SNP genotypes for about 55% of the 666 donors and used that subset as a discovery cohort. Several DR-DQ haplotypes were treated as single units for association and clustering because of strong linkage in the cohort. Every repertoire in the discovery cohort had been generated on one and the same sequencing platform. In addition to the first cohort of roughly 700 subjects, a separate validation cohort of 120 different subjects was used. The study was designed to test whether signatures of past pathogen exposure could be identified by cataloging public T cell receptors. Alongside the repertoire data, information on donor age, sex, ethnicity and CMV serostatus was compiled. Typing coverage varied by locus: roughly 629-640 donors for A, B, C, DRB1 and DQB1; roughly 520 for DQA1; over 600 for DPA1; under 490 for DPB1. High-throughput TCR immunosequencing, statistical association of individual TCRs with disease status, and machine learning were combined to predict cytomegalovirus infection status. To study patterns of TCR occurrence, a later analysis re-analyzed previously published TCR beta repertoires from several hundred donors and added high-resolution HLA genotyping. Of the 398 genotyped donors, approximately 80% were placed in the genetic ancestry cluster associated with self-reported Caucasian donors. Both class I and class II loci were covered by HLA typing, at four-digit resolution. Using immunosequencing, the study profiled T cell repertoires from fewer than 850 subjects and related those repertoires to cytomegalovirus serostatus. Rather than using new phenotypic data, the later analysis identified candidate immune exposures from TCR beta sequences and from how often those sequences occurred across donors. An earlier analysis of roughly 580 of the donors used high-throughput TCR beta sequencing to judge whether each TCR beta V gene segment behaved as functional or pseudogenic. An early release that covered about 600 HLA-typed donors contained approximately 300 gigabases of sequencing data and approximately 85 million unique TCR sequences. On average, 235,054 unique TCR beta nucleotide sequences were sequenced per donor among more than 350 genotyped donors of the cohort, with about 17% of those sequences being non-productive. What the research found in general, with its limitations: This cohort had only TCR beta chains sequenced, and the lack of alpha or paired-chain data limited which features could be detected. Several of the top co-occurrence clusters appeared to be linked to parvovirus B19, influenza, CMV and Epstein-Barr virus, according to a later analysis. In a later analysis, most CMV-associated TCR beta chains were found to appear HLA-restricted, with HLA associations seemingly driven largely by CMV exposure. A later genetic analysis reported fewer N-insertions in productive TCRs among donors in an Asian-associated ancestry cluster than the roughly 720-donor mean. An earlier analysis of approximately 540 of the donors showed that most TCR beta V segments appeared in productive rearrangements either about 87% or about 30% of the time, which broadly matched IMGT annotations. Three of the identified cytomegalovirus-associated TCR beta chains were confirmed in vitro to be specific for cytomegalovirus antigens. A total of some 180 TCR beta chains were listed by the study as associated with cytomegalovirus. Assigning TCR associations to individual alleles was difficult when HLA alleles, especially DR and DQ, strongly co-occurred. The presence/absence analyses assumed that sequencing depth was roughly uniform across donors, and that assumption may not be true. A later genetic analysis associated a missense DCLRE1C variant with V-gene and J-gene trimming of TCR beta chains, and an independent cohort replicated the association. For the cohort, immune exposure information was limited to CMV serostatus. Most TCR sequences were observed very rarely across donors, whereas some public TCRs were present in many individuals. A later analysis found that HLA-associated TCR beta chains were more clonally expanded and had lower generation probabilities than equally common non-associated chains. The authors suggested that the approach could potentially be extended to other disease states and immunological phenotypes. Because the 87-base-pair reads could not distinguish some IMGT-functional V segments, including TRBV6-2 and TRBV6-3, those segments were excluded. The classifier was reported to diagnose cytomegalovirus status with high specificity and sensitivity in both the original cohort and the validation cohort. In a later analysis, TCR association rates were found to vary across HLA loci, with the most associated TCRs seen for DRB1 alleles and the fewest for HLA-C alleles. Because HLA typing was missing for some donors at each locus, association tests included only the typed subset. Because counts were too low, under 20 rarely observed V segments, including chromosome 9 orphons, were left out of the earlier analysis of a few hundred of the donors. Correlated functional status among segregating V segments might reflect linkage disequilibrium, but an unknown experimental factor could not be ruled out. In a later analysis, some 17,000 TCR beta sequences were associated with specific HLA alleles at a false discovery rate of 0.05. A further reported finding was that TCR beta sequences accurately predicted the HLA-A and HLA-B alleles for most subjects in the first cohort. A cluster of highly shared sequence variants was judged likely to be a technical artifact of the sequencing pipeline.

A word on this clone: The antigen it recognizes is unknown. Per-base qualities were not stored, and no clone one base away is much larger.

Library method: the immunoSEQ multiplex PCR assay. For the multiplex PCR, a mixture combining 60 forward primers for TCR Vbeta segments and 13 reverse primers for TCR Jbeta segments was used. The CDR3 region of rearranged TCR beta genes was amplified from genomic DNA with a multiplex PCR assay. On the Illumina HiSeq System, the amplified TCR beta libraries were sequenced as 87-base-pair reads. For the original study's pipeline: In a later analysis, around 80 million unique TCR beta chains were counted across the 650 to 700 repertoires, and around 10 million of these chains were shared by at least two donors. To remove PCR and sequencing errors, raw reads were error-corrected and collapsed into unique sequences using a nearest-neighbor algorithm that merged closely related sequences. Alignment of CDR3 sequences to IMGT reference sequences was used to assign V, D and J gene segments. For a sequence to be retained, at least a six-nucleotide match to both a V gene segment and a J gene segment was required. A rearrangement was called productive if the CDR3 had no stop codons and remained in frame with V and J, and every other rearrangement was called non-productive. CDR3 was defined by IMGT convention, running from the second conserved V-encoded cysteine to the conserved J-encoded phenylalanine. In an earlier analysis of more than 550 of the donors, sequences lacking an unambiguous match to a single V gene segment were excluded. An earlier analysis of some 610 of the donors called V segments functional above 56.7% productive rearrangements and segregating when the between-donor standard deviation exceeded 5%. To diagnose cytomegalovirus status from the catalog of TCR beta chain sequences, a statistical classification framework was built. A later analysis assigned V and J genes by comparing TCR nucleotide sequences with IMGT/GENE-DB human TR gene sequences. In a later analysis, CDR3 sequences and most-parsimonious VDJ recombination scenarios were assigned using the TCRdist pipeline. In a later analysis, each TCR beta chain was defined by its CDR3 amino acid sequence together with its V-gene family, and reads lacking a unique V-gene family were excluded. As a way to deal with suspected cross-contamination and a sequencing artifact, a later analysis dropped roughly 600 nucleotide sequences that were highly shared and had low generation probability. For each public chain, a later analysis derived a clonal expansion index from normalized ranks of inferred template counts within each repertoire. A later analysis computed generation probabilities with a VDJ recombination model fitted to out-of-frame rearrangements, and checked the results against IGoR. A later analysis scored TCR-TCR, TCR-HLA and TCR-CMV co-occurrence with hypergeometric tests, applying a repertoire-size bias correction to TCR pairs. In a later analysis, false discovery rates were estimated by permuting HLA or CMV assignments 20 times. In a later analysis, co-occurring TCRs were grouped using DBSCAN, and TCRdist sequence similarity was added for clustering within HLA-allele-positive subsets. For co-occurrence clustering, repertoires with fewer than 30,000 or more than 120,000 public chains were excluded, along with about five repertoires with anomalous nucleotide sharing. TCRdb took over this immuneACCESS table, retaining in-frame rearrangements with V and J assigned. Such tables are incomplete; in checked studies, under half of the missing clones stem from an unresolved V gene, and the remainder is unexplained. D and trimming come from the DNA, and the V and J calls and clone size come from that table. This sample holds approximately 140,000 clones; over 70% were observed only once. The ten most abundant clones make up around 1.8% of the sample.

Counted from cysteine to phenylalanine, this CDR3 has 16 amino acids. Only the CDR3 DNA is retained, 48 bases long and in frame from the first base. CDR1 LNHDA and CDR2 SQIVND were looked up in the germline V gene (reference sequence). Trimming takes 7 bases off V and 4 bases off J; junction bases not matched to a gene: 13. In total, 666 healthy bone marrow donors made up the cohort. Cohort members were all nominally healthy when sampled, although unrecorded immune exposures were likely present. The donor was CMV seronegative and belonged to the group of approximately 320 seronegative cohort members. Each donor provided a peripheral blood sample, and peripheral blood mononuclear cells were used for TCR beta sequencing. The Qiagen DNeasy Blood Extraction Kit was used to extract genomic DNA from the blood cell samples.

This sequence was found in a woman aged 40 to 50 in good health and CMV-seronegative. Recombination connected TRBV19 to TRBJ2-3, and TRBD2 matches 8 of the central bases. Sequenced material: PBMCs. The CDR3 corresponds to CASTLTRGAGADTQYF. The sequenced DNA is TGTGCCAGTACCTTAACGCGGGGGGCCGGAGCAGATACGCAGTATTTT.